The TCR beta chain under discussion was sequenced for a study of T cell repertoires in ileal Crohn's disease. Some clones are missing from TCRdb's copy, which holds only in-frame ones; the method was immunoSEQ multiplex PCR. Among roughly 9,200 clones, around 79% were seen once, and the ten largest hold roughly 20%. As for time point: neoterminal ileum biopsy at postoperative endoscopy, about 6 months after surgery. Germline CDR1 LGHNA, CDR2 YNFKEQ. V lost 5 bases and J lost 8; bases outside the gene matches: 10. The CDR3 is made up of 15 amino acids. The sequencing sample was made of ileal tissue. This sequence joins TRBV4-2 and TRBJ1-3, with TRBD1 matching over 9 bases. The sequence came from an adult with Crohn's disease. In nucleotides, the CDR3 is TGTGCCAGCAGCAATAAACAGGGGGCACTGGACACCATATATTTT. This gives the protein CASSNKQGALDTIYF.